The clone carrying this TCR beta chain turned up a few times. TCRdb passed the 5' RACE reads through MiXCR, listing each CDR3 protein once. Of roughly 240,000 distinct CDR3 sequences listed, roughly 14% are singletons. The sample comes from a study of T-cell memory formation after mild COVID-19. The ends lost 6 bases at V and 5 bases at J; junction bases unmatched: 13. CDR1 and CDR2 from the germline V gene are KGHDR and SFDVKD. This CDR3 is built from 16 residues. The TCR originated in an adult woman who had mild COVID-19 (a few samples of this study predate the infection). Cell type and time point are not known. This sequence joins TRBV24-1 and TRBJ2-5; 8 nucleotides match TRBD1. The sequenced sample consisted of PBMCs or a T cell subset sorted from them (not recorded which). CDR3 amino acids: CATSTVTGETWETQYF. CDR3 nucleotide sequence: TGTGCCACCAGTACCGTGACAGGGGAAACGTGGGAGACCCAGTACTTC.